A selection of T cell receptor beta chains follows, all from one sample in a study of shared clonotypes between healthy human individuals. Sequencing was performed with immunoSEQ multiplex PCR; in TCRdb, only in-frame clones are kept and a portion is missing. Of over 2,000,000 clones in the sample, approximately 92% were seen once. What was sequenced was naive CD8+ T cells from PBMCs. These receptors were collected from a man between 18 and 35 years old in good health. Some clones in this sample may be carry-over from other donors' samples. The CDR3 runs from the conserved cysteine through the conserved F or W. The order of the fields is V gene, D gene, clone size, J gene, CDR3 protein, CDR3 DNA. D genes are given only for firm matches. Clone sizes are given selectively: once, few, many, or a class where the clone is expanded.

V: TRBV5-6; D: TRBD1; size: .; J: TRBJ2-7; CDR3: CASSLAGTEVYEQYF; DNA: TGTGCCAGCAGCTTGGCCGGGACAGAGGTCTACGAGCAGTACTTC
V: TRBV29-1; D: .; size: .; J: TRBJ2-7; CDR3: CSVGGRDHEQYF; DNA: TGCAGCGTTGGGGGTAGAGACCACGAGCAGTACTTC
V: TRBV19; D: TRBD1; size: .; J: TRBJ2-7; CDR3: CASSIGTAAYEQYF; DNA: TGTGCCAGTAGTATCGGGACAGCCGCCTACGAGCAGTACTTC
V: TRBV28; D: .; size: .; J: TRBJ2-7; CDR3: CASSLWAARSYEQYF; DNA: TGTGCCAGCAGTTTATGGGCAGCCCGCTCCTACGAGCAGTACTTC
V: TRBV15; D: .; size: .; J: TRBJ2-2; CDR3: CATSRFRSYTGELFF; DNA: TGTGCCACCAGCAGGTTCAGGTCATACACCGGGGAGCTGTTTTTT
V: TRBV28; D: TRBD2; size: .; J: TRBJ2-1; CDR3: CASSLWNFSGSPNNEQFF; DNA: TGTGCCAGCAGTCTCTGGAACTTTAGCGGGAGCCCCAACAATGAGCAGTTCTTC
V: TRBV6-1; D: .; size: .; J: TRBJ2-7; CDR3: CASKLTESSYEQYF; DNA: TGTGCCAGCAAACTTACAGAGAGCTCCTACGAGCAGTACTTC
V: TRBV6-5; D: .; size: .; J: TRBJ2-2; CDR3: CASSPRGTGELFF; DNA: TGTGCCAGCAGCCCCAGGGGCACCGGGGAGCTGTTTTTT
V: TRBV28; D: .; size: .; J: TRBJ2-7; CDR3: CASRPGHSYEQYF; DNA: TGTGCCAGCCGTCCAGGGCACTCCTACGAGCAGTACTTC
V: TRBV9; D: .; size: .; J: TRBJ1-1; CDR3: CASSLSGLTEAFF; DNA: TGTGCCAGCAGCCTCTCCGGACTCACTGAAGCTTTCTTT
V: TRBV7-9; D: TRBD2; size: .; J: TRBJ2-7; CDR3: CASSSFTPLTSGSSYEQYF; DNA: TGTGCCAGCAGCTCCTTCACCCCTCTGACTAGCGGAAGCTCCTACGAGCAGTACTTC
V: TRBV11-2; D: .; size: .; J: TRBJ1-5; CDR3: CASSIRDGGGQPQHF; DNA: TGTGCCAGCAGCATAAGGGACGGGGGTGGACAGCCCCAGCATTTT
V: TRBV7-2; D: TRBD2; size: .; J: TRBJ2-3; CDR3: CASSPRTSGDPKDTQYF; DNA: TGTGCCAGCAGCCCTAGGACTAGCGGGGACCCCAAGGATACGCAGTATTTT
V: TRBV19; D: .; size: .; J: TRBJ2-5; CDR3: CASSPRIGRETQYF; DNA: TGTGCCAGTAGTCCTCGGATCGGGCGGGAGACCCAGTACTTC
V: TRBV5-4; D: TRBD1; size: .; J: TRBJ2-2; CDR3: CASSLRQGATGELFF; DNA: TGTGCCAGCAGCTTGAGACAGGGAGCAACCGGGGAGCTGTTTTTT
V: TRBV5-6; D: .; size: .; J: TRBJ1-4; CDR3: CASSLEGQGFEKLFF; DNA: TGTGCCAGCAGCTTGGAAGGGCAGGGTTTCGAAAAACTGTTTTTT
V: TRBV2; D: TRBD2; size: .; J: TRBJ2-5; CDR3: CALTGTSGSVETQYF; DNA: TGTGCCTTAACCGGGACTAGCGGGAGCGTTGAGACCCAGTACTTC
V: TRBV4-3; D: .; size: once; J: TRBJ1-2; CDR3: CASSQGDRSWAGYTF; DNA: TGCGCCAGCAGCCAAGGAGACCGCAGTTGGGCCGGCTACACCTTC
V: TRBV7-3; D: .; size: .; J: TRBJ1-1; CDR3: CASSSLGVNTEAFF; DNA: TGTGCCAGCAGCTCCCTCGGGGTGAACACTGAAGCTTTCTTT
V: TRBV18; D: .; size: once; J: TRBJ1-4; CDR3: CASSGIRSATNEKLFF; DNA: TGTGCCAGTTCAGGGATAAGAAGTGCAACTAATGAAAAACTGTTTTTT
V: TRBV7-2; D: .; size: .; J: TRBJ2-5; CDR3: CASGPRGAQETQYF; DNA: TGTGCCAGCGGTCCCCGGGGGGCCCAAGAGACCCAGTACTTC
V: TRBV27; D: TRBD1; size: once; J: TRBJ2-7; CDR3: CASSKRQGLGYEQYF; DNA: TGTGCCAGCAGTAAACGACAGGGTTTGGGCTACGAGCAGTACTTC
V: TRBV27; D: .; size: .; J: TRBJ2-7; CDR3: CASSSLAGPHPEYF; DNA: TGTGCCAGCAGTTCCTTAGCAGGGCCCCATCCGGAGTACTTC
V: TRBV28; D: .; size: .; J: TRBJ1-2; CDR3: CASSPDGYGYTF; DNA: TGTGCCAGCAGTCCCGACGGGTATGGCTACACCTTC
V: TRBV15; D: .; size: once; J: TRBJ1-4; CDR3: CATSTEEGSFGKLSF; DNA: TGTGCCACCAGCACAGAGGAGGGGTCCTTTGGAAAACTGTCTTTT
V: TRBV11-2; D: .; size: once; J: TRBJ2-5; CDR3: CASSPDRNQETQYF; DNA: TGTGCCAGCAGCCCGGACCGAAACCAAGAGACCCAGTACTTC
V: TRBV4-1; D: .; size: .; J: TRBJ1-2; CDR3: CASSQDRRGNNYGYTF; DNA: TGCGCCAGCAGCCAAGATAGGCGGGGAAACAACTATGGCTACACCTTC
V: TRBV29-1; D: .; size: .; J: TRBJ2-7; CDR3: CSVEEHNSYEQYF; DNA: TGCAGCGTTGAAGAACACAACTCCTACGAGCAGTACTTC
V: TRBV9; D: TRBD1; size: .; J: TRBJ1-1; CDR3: CASSDPPDRGNTEAFF; DNA: TGTGCCAGCAGCGACCCCCCAGACAGGGGGAACACTGAAGCTTTCTTT
V: TRBV6-5; D: .; size: .; J: TRBJ2-1; CDR3: CASSLANEQFF; DNA: TGTGCCAGCAGTCTGGCCAACGAGCAGTTCTTC
V: TRBV28; D: .; size: .; J: TRBJ2-7; CDR3: CASSLYGPGQRHRGPYEQYF; DNA: TGTGCCAGCAGTTTATATGGACCGGGACAGCGTCATCGGGGGCCCTACGAGCAGTACTTC
V: TRBV7-9; D: TRBD2; size: .; J: TRBJ2-7; CDR3: CASSAGLQDYEQYF; DNA: TGTGCCAGCAGCGCGGGACTACAAGACTACGAGCAGTACTTC
V: TRBV27; D: .; size: .; J: TRBJ2-7; CDR3: CASSWGVGYEQYF; DNA: TGTGCCAGCAGTTGGGGGGTCGGGTACGAGCAGTACTTC
V: TRBV14; D: .; size: once; J: TRBJ2-2; CDR3: CASSQVGRTLYPGELFF; DNA: TGTGCCAGCAGCCAAGTGGGGAGGACTCTCTACCCCGGGGAGCTGTTTTTT
V: TRBV19; D: TRBD1; size: .; J: TRBJ1-1; CDR3: CASSIRGQLEAFF; DNA: TGTGCCAGTAGTATACGGGGACAGTTGGAAGCTTTCTTT
V: TRBV9; D: TRBD1; size: .; J: TRBJ2-7; CDR3: CASSTSRDRGDRAYEQYF; DNA: TGTGCCAGCAGCACGTCCCGGGACAGGGGCGACAGGGCCTACGAGCAGTACTTC